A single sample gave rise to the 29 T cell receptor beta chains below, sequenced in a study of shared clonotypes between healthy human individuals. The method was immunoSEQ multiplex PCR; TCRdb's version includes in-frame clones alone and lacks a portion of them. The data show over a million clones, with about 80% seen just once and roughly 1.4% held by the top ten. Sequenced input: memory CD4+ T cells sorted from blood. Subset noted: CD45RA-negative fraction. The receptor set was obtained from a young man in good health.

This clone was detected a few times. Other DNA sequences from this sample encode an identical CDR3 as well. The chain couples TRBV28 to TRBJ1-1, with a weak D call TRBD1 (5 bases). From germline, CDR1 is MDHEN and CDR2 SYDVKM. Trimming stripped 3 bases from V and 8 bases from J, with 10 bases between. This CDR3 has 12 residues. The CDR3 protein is CASSLRGAEAFF. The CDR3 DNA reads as TGTGCCAGCAGTTTGAGGGGCGCGGAAGCTTTCTTT.

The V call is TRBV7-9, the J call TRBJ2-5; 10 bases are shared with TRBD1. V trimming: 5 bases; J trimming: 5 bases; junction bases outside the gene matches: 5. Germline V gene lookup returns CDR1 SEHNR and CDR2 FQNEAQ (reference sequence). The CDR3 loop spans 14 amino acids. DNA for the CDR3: TGTGCCAGCAGCCACGGACAGGGGGGCGAGACCCAGTACTTC. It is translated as CASSHGQGGETQYF.

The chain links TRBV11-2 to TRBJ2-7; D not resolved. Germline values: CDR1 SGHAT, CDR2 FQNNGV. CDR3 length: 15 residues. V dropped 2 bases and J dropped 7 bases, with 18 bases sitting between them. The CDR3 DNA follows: TGTGCCAGCAGCTTAAATTGGGGATTAATTTCGGAGCAGTACTTC. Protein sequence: CASSLNWGLISEQYF. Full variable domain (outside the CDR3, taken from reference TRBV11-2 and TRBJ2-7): EAGVAQSPRYKIIEKRQSVAFWCNPISGHATLYWYQQILGQGPKLLIQFQNNGVVDDSQLPKDRFSAERLKGVDSTLKIQPAKLEDSAVYLCASSLNWGLISEQYFGPGTRLTVT.

The CDR3 loop reads CASSSRTQPGELFF. In DNA, the CDR3 is TGCGCCAGCAGCTCACGGACCCAGCCCGGGGAGCTGTTTTTT. The chain uses TRBV5-1 and TRBJ2-2; D unclear. Trimming removed 3 bases at V and 6 bases at J, with 12 bases between. This CDR3 region has 14 residues. Germline V lookup: CDR1 SGHRS, CDR2 YFSETQ.

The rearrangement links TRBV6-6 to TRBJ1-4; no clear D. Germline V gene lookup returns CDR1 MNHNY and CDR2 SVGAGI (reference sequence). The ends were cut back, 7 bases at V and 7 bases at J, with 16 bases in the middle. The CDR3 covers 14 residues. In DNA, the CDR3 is TGTGCCAGCACCACGGCGCCTACCGGTGAAAAACTGTTTTTT. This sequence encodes CASTTAPTGEKLFF.

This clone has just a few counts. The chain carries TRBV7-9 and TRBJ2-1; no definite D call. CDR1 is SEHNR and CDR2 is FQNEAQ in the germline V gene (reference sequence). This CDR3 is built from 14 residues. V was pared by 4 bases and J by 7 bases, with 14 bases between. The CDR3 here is CASSSRVGNNEQFF. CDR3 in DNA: TGTGCCAGCAGCTCCCGGGTAGGGAATAATGAGCAGTTCTTC. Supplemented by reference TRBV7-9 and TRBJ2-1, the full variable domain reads DTGVSQNPRHKITKRGQNVTFRCDPISEHNRLYWYRQTLGQGPEFLTYFQNEAQLEKSRLLSDRFSAERPKGSFSTLEIQRTEQGDSAMYLCASSSRVGNNEQFFGPGTRLTVL.

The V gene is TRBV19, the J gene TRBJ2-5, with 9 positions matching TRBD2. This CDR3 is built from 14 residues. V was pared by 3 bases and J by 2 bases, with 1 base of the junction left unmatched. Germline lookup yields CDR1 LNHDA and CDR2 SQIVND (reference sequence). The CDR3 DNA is TGTGCCAGTAGTATGACTAGCGGACAAGAGACCCAGTACTTC. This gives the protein CASSMTSGQETQYF.

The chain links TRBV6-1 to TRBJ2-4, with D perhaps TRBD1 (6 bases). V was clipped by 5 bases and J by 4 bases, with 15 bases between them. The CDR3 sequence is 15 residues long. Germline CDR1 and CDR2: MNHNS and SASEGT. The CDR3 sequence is CASSLPDSLKNIQYF. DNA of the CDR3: TGTGCCAGCAGTCTCCCGGACAGTTTAAAAAACATTCAGTACTTC.

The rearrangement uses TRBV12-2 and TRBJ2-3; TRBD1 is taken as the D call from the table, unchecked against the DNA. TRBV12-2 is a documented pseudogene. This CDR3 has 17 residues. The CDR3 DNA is TGTGCAAGTCGCTGCAAGGGGCGGACAGGATCCGAAGATACGCAGTATTTT. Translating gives CASRCKGRTGSEDTQYF.

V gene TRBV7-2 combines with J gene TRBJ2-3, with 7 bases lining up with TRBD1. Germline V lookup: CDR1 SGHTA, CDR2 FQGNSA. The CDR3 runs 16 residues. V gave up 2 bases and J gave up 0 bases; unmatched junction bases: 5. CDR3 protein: CASSLIGGASTDTQYF. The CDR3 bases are TGTGCCAGCAGCTTAATAGGGGGCGCCAGCACAGATACGCAGTATTTT.

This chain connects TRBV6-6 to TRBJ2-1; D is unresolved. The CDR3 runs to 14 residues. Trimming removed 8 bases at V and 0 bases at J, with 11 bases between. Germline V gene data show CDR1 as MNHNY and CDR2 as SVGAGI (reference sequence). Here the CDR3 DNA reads TGTGCCAGCGCGGCGAGCAGCTCCTACAATGAGCAGTTCTTC. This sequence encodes CASAASSSYNEQFF.

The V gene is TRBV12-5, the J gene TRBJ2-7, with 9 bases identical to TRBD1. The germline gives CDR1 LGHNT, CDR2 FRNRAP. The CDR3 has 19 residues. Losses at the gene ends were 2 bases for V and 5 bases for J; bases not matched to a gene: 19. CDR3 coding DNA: TGTGCTAGTGGTTTGAACCTAGGTGTCCACGGACAGGGGATGAACGAGCAGTACTTC. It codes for CASGLNLGVHGQGMNEQYF.

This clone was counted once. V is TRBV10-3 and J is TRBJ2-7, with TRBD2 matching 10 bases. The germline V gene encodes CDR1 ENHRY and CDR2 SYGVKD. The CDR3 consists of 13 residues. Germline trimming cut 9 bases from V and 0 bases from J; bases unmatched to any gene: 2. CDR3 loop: CAIGTSASYEQYF. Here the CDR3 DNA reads TGTGCCATTGGGACTAGCGCCTCCTACGAGCAGTACTTC.

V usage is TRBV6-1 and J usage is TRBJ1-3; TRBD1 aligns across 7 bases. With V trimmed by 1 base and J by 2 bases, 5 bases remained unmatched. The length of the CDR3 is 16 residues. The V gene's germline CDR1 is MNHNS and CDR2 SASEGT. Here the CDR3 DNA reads TGTGCCAGCAGTGAAGGACAGGGTGTGGCTGGAAACACCATATATTTT. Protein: CASSEGQGVAGNTIYF.

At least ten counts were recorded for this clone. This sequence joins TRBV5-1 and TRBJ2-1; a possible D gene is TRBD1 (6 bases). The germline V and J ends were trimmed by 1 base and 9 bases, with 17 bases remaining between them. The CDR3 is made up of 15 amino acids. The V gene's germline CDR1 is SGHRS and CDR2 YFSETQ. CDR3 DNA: TGCGCCAGCAGCTTGACAGGGAAAGAACGCGGTGAGCAGTTCTTC. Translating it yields CASSLTGKERGEQFF.

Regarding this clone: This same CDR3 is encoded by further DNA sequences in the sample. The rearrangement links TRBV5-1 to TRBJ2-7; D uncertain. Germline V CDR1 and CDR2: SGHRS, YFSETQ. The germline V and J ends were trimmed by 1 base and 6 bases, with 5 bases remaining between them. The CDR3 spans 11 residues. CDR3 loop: CASSLNSEQYF. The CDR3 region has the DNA TGCGCCAGCAGCTTGAATTCCGAGCAGTACTTC.

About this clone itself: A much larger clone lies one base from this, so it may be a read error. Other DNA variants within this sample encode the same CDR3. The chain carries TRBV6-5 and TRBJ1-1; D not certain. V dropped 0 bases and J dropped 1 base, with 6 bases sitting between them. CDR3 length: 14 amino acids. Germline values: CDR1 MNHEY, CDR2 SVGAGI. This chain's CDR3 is CASSYSAGNTEAFF. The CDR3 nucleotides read TGTGCCAGCAGTTACTCAGCGGGGAACACTGAAGCTTTCTTT.

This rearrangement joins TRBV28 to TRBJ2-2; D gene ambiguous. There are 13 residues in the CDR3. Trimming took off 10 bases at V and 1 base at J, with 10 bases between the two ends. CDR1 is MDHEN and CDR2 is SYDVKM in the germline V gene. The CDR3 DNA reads TGTGCCATCTTACATTTGAACACCGGGGAGCTGTTTTTT. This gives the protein CAILHLNTGELFF.

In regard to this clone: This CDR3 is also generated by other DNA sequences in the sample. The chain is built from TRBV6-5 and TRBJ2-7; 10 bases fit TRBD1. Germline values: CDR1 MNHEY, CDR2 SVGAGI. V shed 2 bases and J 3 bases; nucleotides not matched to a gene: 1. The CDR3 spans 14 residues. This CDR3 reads CASSYRDRGYEQYF. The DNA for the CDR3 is TGTGCCAGCAGTTACCGGGACAGGGGCTACGAGCAGTACTTC.

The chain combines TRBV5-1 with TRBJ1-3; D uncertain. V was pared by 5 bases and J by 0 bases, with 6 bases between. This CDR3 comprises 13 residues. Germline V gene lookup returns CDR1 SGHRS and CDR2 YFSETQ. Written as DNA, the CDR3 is TGCGCCAGCAGTCGAAGCTCTGGAAACACCATATATTTT. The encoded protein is CASSRSSGNTIYF.

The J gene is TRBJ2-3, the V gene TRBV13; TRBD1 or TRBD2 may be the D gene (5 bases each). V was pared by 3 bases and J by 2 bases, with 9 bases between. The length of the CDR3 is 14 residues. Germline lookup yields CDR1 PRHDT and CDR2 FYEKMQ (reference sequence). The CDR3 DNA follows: TGTGCCAGCAGCTTCGGGACCCACACAGATACGCAGTATTTT. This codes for CASSFGTHTDTQYF.

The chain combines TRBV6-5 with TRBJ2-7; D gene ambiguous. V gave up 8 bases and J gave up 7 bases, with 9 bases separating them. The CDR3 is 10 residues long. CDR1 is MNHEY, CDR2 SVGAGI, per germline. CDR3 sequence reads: CASGRAEQYF. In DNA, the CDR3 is TGTGCCAGCGGTAGGGCTGAGCAGTACTTC.

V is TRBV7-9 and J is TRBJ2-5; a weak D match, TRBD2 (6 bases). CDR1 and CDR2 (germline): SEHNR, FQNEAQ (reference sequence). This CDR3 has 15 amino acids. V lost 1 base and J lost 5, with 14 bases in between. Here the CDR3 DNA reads TGTGCCAGCAGCTTAGGGGCAGGGAGGATGGAGACCCAGTACTTC. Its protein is CASSLGAGRMETQYF.

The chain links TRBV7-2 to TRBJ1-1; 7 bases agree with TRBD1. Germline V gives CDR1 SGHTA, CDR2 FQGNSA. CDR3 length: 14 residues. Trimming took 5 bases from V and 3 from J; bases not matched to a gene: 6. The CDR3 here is CASSGDRVDTEAFF. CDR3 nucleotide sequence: TGTGCCAGCAGCGGAGACAGGGTCGACACTGAAGCTTTCTTT.

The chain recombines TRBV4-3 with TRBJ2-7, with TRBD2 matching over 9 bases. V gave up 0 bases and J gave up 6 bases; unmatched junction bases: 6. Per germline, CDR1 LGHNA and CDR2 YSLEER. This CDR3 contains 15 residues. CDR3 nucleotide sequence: TGCGCCAGCAGCCAAGACTGGGGAGCGGGGGGCGAGCAGTACTTC. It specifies CASSQDWGAGGEQYF.

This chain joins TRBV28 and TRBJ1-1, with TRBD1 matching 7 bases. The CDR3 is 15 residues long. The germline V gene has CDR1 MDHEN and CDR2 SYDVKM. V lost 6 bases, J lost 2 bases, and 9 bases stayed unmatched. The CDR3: CASRSQGGANTEAFF. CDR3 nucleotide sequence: TGTGCCAGCAGATCTCAAGGGGGCGCAAACACTGAAGCTTTCTTT.

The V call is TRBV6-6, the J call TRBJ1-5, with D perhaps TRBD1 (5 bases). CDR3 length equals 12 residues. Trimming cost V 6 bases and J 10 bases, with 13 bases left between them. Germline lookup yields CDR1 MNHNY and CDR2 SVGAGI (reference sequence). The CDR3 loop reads CASRPSGGPQHF. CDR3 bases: TGTGCCAGCAGACCCAGCGGGGGTCCCCAGCATTTT.

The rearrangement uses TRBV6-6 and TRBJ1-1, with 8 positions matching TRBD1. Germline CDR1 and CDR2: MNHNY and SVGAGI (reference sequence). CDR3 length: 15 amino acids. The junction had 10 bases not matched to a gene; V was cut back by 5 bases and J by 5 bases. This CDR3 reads CASSGSQGGHTEAFF. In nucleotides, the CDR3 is TGTGCCAGCAGTGGCTCACAGGGGGGGCATACTGAAGCTTTCTTT.

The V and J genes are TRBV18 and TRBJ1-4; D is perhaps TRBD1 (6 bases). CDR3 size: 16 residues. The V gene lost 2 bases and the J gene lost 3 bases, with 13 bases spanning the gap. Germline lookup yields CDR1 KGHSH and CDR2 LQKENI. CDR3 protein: CASSPSPTGSNEKLFF. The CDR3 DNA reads TGTGCCAGCTCACCAAGCCCGACAGGATCTAATGAAAAACTGTTTTTT.